Below are 8 T cell receptor beta chains sequenced from a single sample in a study of blood T cell repertoires in COVID-19. The assay was immunoSEQ multiplex PCR, and TCRdb's table has in-frame clones only and misses some. The repertoire holds 220,000 or so clones, with roughly four fifths as singletons. The specimen sequenced was PBMCs or T cells enriched from blood (not recorded which). The source of these receptors is a woman aged 55 to 70 who had recovered from COVID-19.

The rearrangement links TRBV2 to TRBJ2-7; D perhaps matches TRBD1 (7 bases). Germline-derived CDR1 and CDR2 are SNHLY and FYNNEI. Trimming stripped 6 bases from V and 2 bases from J, with 11 bases between. The CDR3 totals 13 residues. This chain's CDR3 is CASREGAPYEQYF. For the CDR3, the DNA is TGTGCCAGCAGGGAGGGGGCCCCCTACGAGCAGTACTTC.

The rearrangement joins TRBV6-2 or TRBV6-3 to TRBJ1-6; maybe TRBD1 (5 bases). This CDR3 has 15 residues. Trimming cost V 0 bases and J 5 bases, with 8 bases left between them. Germline V gene lookup returns CDR1 MNHEY and CDR2 SVGEGT. The CDR3 bases are TGTGCCAGCAGTTACTCGGGAGGGGATAATTCACCCCTCCACTTT. It codes for CASSYSGGDNSPLHF.

V is TRBV6-4 and J is TRBJ2-5, with 7 bases that match TRBD1. The CDR3 length is 13 residues. Germline V gene data show CDR1 as MRHNA and CDR2 as SNTAGT. Trimming removed 5 bases from V and 5 bases from J; junction bases left unmatched: 5. The CDR3 sequence: CASSSGGLETQYF. In DNA form, the CDR3 reads TGTGCCAGCAGTTCAGGGGGATTGGAGACCCAGTACTTC.

The chain is built from TRBV7-6 and TRBJ2-1, with TRBD2 matching over 9 bases. V shed 3 bases, J shed 4 bases, and the junction held 7 bases outside the gene matches. Looked up from germline, CDR1 is SGHVS and CDR2 is FNYEAQ. CDR3 size: 16 residues. Here the CDR3 reads CASSFSTTSGYNEQFF. The CDR3 DNA sequence: TGTGCCAGCAGCTTCTCGACGACTAGCGGATACAATGAGCAGTTCTTC. The full variable domain, in which reference TRBV7-6 and TRBJ2-1 provide the parts outside the CDR3, is GAGVSQSPRYKVTKRGQDVALRCDPISGHVSLYWYRQALGQGPEFLTYFNYEAQQDKSGLPNDRFSAERPEGSISTLTIQRTEQRDSAMYRCASSFSTTSGYNEQFFGPGTRLTVL.

This clone was recorded only once. The CDR3 is CASSRGTGAYGTEAFF. CDR3 nucleotide sequence: TGTGCCAGTAGTCGCGGGACAGGGGCGTATGGCACTGAAGCTTTCTTT. The genes are TRBV19 and TRBJ1-1, with 10 bases lining up with TRBD1. The CDR3 covers 16 residues. V shed 5 bases and J 4 bases; nucleotides not matched to a gene: 10. Germline assignment: CDR1 LNHDA and CDR2 SQIVND (reference sequence).

This clone was recorded a few times. The chain links TRBV7-9 to TRBJ1-6; D not resolved. Trimming shortened V by 1 base and J by 8 bases, and 9 bases separated the two germline ends. This CDR3 is 14 amino acids long. Germline V gene lookup returns CDR1 SEHNR and CDR2 FQNEAQ (reference sequence). DNA of the CDR3: TGTGCCAGCAGCTTAGGGCCCAGGCATTCACCCCTCCACTTT. Translating gives CASSLGPRHSPLHF.

This clone appeared a single time. The J gene is TRBJ2-5, the V gene TRBV7-2; 9 bases agree with TRBD1. This CDR3 has 15 amino acids. V was pared by 1 base and J by 5 bases, with 5 bases of the junction left unmatched. Per the germline V gene, CDR1 is SGHTA and CDR2 is FQGNSA. The CDR3 DNA sequence: TGTGCCAGCAGCTTAGGGGGGACAGGGTTTGAGACCCAGTACTTC. Amino acid sequence: CASSLGGTGFETQYF.

The V gene is TRBV2, the J gene TRBJ2-2, with D perhaps TRBD2 (6 bases). Trimming pared 3 bases from V and 7 bases from J, leaving 15 bases between. CDR1 SNHLY and CDR2 FYNNEI come from the germline V gene. The CDR3 covers 15 residues. CDR3 bases: TGTGCCAGCAGTGAGAGGCCTAGCGATAGCGGGGAGCTGTTTTTT. Amino acid sequence: CASSERPSDSGELFF.